This T cell receptor (beta chain) was captured by sequencing in a study of T cell responses to AZD1222 COVID-19 vaccine. Study-level results: Baseline serology detected seropositivity in only a handful of AZD1222 recipients. Repertoires were collected only later (after the peak T cell response had occurred).

V gave up 0 bases and J gave up 2 bases; unmatched junction bases: 5. Germline V gene sequence: CDR1 SGHTS, CDR2 YDEGEE. This CDR3 has 15 residues. About this clone: Its matching antigen is unknown.

TCRdb's table, derived via immunoSEQ multiplex PCR, lists solely in-frame clones and lacks some. The sample shows 55,000 to 75,000 clones, 65% to 80% of them seen only once. This TCR was recovered from an adult in good health. The material was peripheral blood, obtained on day 0 of AZD1222 vaccination. This chain connects TRBV5-8 to TRBJ2-7; TRBD1 agrees at 7 bases. The CDR3 region is CASSLVGQLTYEQYF. The CDR3 bases are TGTGCCAGCAGCTTGGTGGGACAGCTCACCTACGAGCAGTACTTC.